Presented here are 22 T cell receptor beta chains from one specimen sequenced in a study of control samples from healthy donors and cancer patients. TCRdb keeps only in-frame clones here, not all; method: immunoSEQ multiplex PCR. The sample has about 160,000 clones, around 94% seen once. The sequenced material came from PBMCs. These receptors all come from a man aged 60-69 years with colorectal cancer.

The chain couples TRBV9 to TRBJ2-7; D not certain. V lost 0 bases, J lost 6 bases, and 16 bases lay in between. This CDR3 is built from 15 residues. CDR1 and CDR2 (germline): SGDLS, YYNGEE. The CDR3 is CASSVEGKLPSEQYF. CDR3 DNA sequence: TGTGCCAGCAGCGTAGAAGGTAAATTACCCAGCGAGCAGTACTTC.

The V call is TRBV7-8, the J call TRBJ2-2; possibly TRBD1 for D (6 bases). Looked up from germline, CDR1 is SGHVS and CDR2 is FQNEAQ. The V end was cut by 0 bases, the J end by 1 base, with 9 bases between. This CDR3 is built from 16 residues. Here the CDR3 reads CASSLAPTGNTGELFF. DNA for the CDR3: TGTGCCAGCAGCTTAGCGCCGACAGGGAACACCGGGGAGCTGTTTTTT.

This clone is a singleton in its sample. The V call is TRBV7-2, the J call TRBJ1-4; 9 bases fit TRBD1. The J segment lost 5 bases and the V segment lost 2 bases, leaving 3 bases of the junction unmatched. Germline loops: CDR1 SGHTA, CDR2 FQGNSA. This CDR3 has 15 residues. CDR3 region: CASSLNRGQNEKLFF. CDR3 bases: TGTGCCAGCAGCTTAAACAGGGGGCAAAATGAAAAACTGTTTTTT.

The rearrangement uses TRBV2 and TRBJ2-5; maybe TRBD2 (6 bases). Germline V CDR1 and CDR2: SNHLY, FYNNEI. V lost 6 bases, J lost 0 bases, and 8 bases lay in between. The CDR3 has 13 amino acids. Written as DNA, the CDR3 is TGTGCCAGCAGGGCGGGGTACCAAGAGACCCAGTACTTC. It is translated as CASRAGYQETQYF.

This clone was seen only once. CDR3 sequence (DNA): TGTGCCAGCAGTTACTCGGTGGGCACAGATACGCAGTATTTT. This encodes CASSYSVGTDTQYF. The rearrangement uses TRBV6-2 or TRBV6-3 and TRBJ2-3; no clear D. V lost 0 bases and J 1 base, leaving 5 bases between the germline ends. Per the germline V gene, CDR1 is MNHEY and CDR2 is SVGEGT. The length of the CDR3 is 14 residues.

The rearrangement links TRBV6-6 to TRBJ2-7; 14 nucleotides line up with TRBD2. This CDR3 is 15 amino acids long. Germline V gives CDR1 MNHNY, CDR2 SVGAGI (reference sequence). The J segment lost 5 bases and the V segment lost 5 bases, leaving 5 bases of the junction unmatched. The CDR3 DNA reads as TGTGCCAGCAGTGTGGGGACTAGCGGGGGCAACGAGCAGTACTTC. This encodes CASSVGTSGGNEQYF.

The chain combines TRBV5-1 with TRBJ2-1; 10 nucleotides line up with TRBD1. From germline, CDR1 is SGHRS and CDR2 YFSETQ. After removal of 0 bases from V and 5 bases from J, the junction contained 5 bases not matched to a gene. The CDR3 is 16 residues long. In DNA form, the CDR3 reads TGCGCCAGCAGCTTGGTCGGGACAGGGGTAAACAATGAGCAGTTCTTC. It translates to CASSLVGTGVNNEQFF.

The J gene is TRBJ1-5, the V gene TRBV19; 8 nucleotides match TRBD1. Germline CDR1 reads LNHDA; CDR2 reads SQIVND (reference sequence). The CDR3 is made up of 14 amino acids. The junction had 11 bases not matched to a gene; V was cut back by 7 bases and J by 9 bases. This chain's CDR3 is CASKIQGERGPQHF. In DNA, the CDR3 is TGTGCCAGTAAAATACAGGGGGAACGAGGGCCCCAGCATTTT. Using reference TRBV19 and TRBJ1-5 for the parts outside the CDR3, the full variable domain is DGGITQSPKYLFRKEGQNVTLSCEQNLNHDAMYWYRQDPGQGLRLIYYSQIVNDFQKGDIAEGYSVSREKKESFPLTVTSAQKNPTAFYLCASKIQGERGPQHFGDGTRLSIL.

The V and J genes are TRBV30 and TRBJ1-5; TRBD1 is a possible D gene (5 bases). CDR1 and CDR2 (germline): GTSNPN, SVGIG (reference sequence). Trimming removed 7 bases at V and 0 bases at J, with 16 bases between. The CDR3 is 15 amino acids. The CDR3 spells CASSTIGVSNQPQHF. The CDR3 DNA sequence: TGTGCCTCATCAACCATAGGGGTTAGCAATCAGCCCCAGCATTTT. The full variable domain, rest sourced from reference TRBV30 and TRBJ1-5, is SQTIHQWPATLVQPVGSPLSLECTVEGTSNPNLYWYRQAAGRGLQLLFYSVGIGQISSEVPQNLSASRPQDRQFILSSKKLLLSDSGFYLCASSTIGVSNQPQHFGDGTRLSIL.

The V call is TRBV9, the J call TRBJ2-5; no clear D. Germline assignment: CDR1 SGDLS and CDR2 YYNGEE. The CDR3 is 15 residues long. Deletions cut 0 bases from V and 2 bases from J, with 11 bases between. The CDR3: CASSVGVKFQETQYF. The CDR3 DNA reads as TGTGCCAGCAGCGTAGGTGTGAAATTTCAAGAGACCCAGTACTTC.

The J gene is TRBJ2-2, the V gene TRBV19; the D is unclear. This CDR3 has 14 residues. Germline-derived CDR1 and CDR2 are LNHDA and SQIVND (reference sequence). The V and J ends lost 6 bases and 2 bases respectively, with 10 bases between them. CDR3 coding DNA: TGTGCCAGTAGGACTCGCCTTAACACCGGGGAGCTGTTTTTT. This gives the protein CASRTRLNTGELFF.

The chain carries TRBV3-1 (or the pseudogene TRBV3-2) and TRBJ1-1; D not resolved. The germline gives CDR1 LGHDT, CDR2 YNNKEL (reference sequence). The CDR3 length is 12 residues. The germline V and J ends were trimmed by 4 bases and 7 bases, with 10 bases remaining between them. In DNA form, the CDR3 reads TGTGCCAGCAGCCGGAGGGAGGGTGAAGCTTTCTTT. This encodes CASSRREGEAFF.

This clone is a singleton in its sample. The V call is TRBV5-1, the J call TRBJ1-1, with 7 bases aligning to TRBD1. This CDR3 region has 15 residues. J gave up 4 bases and V 0 bases, and 6 bases lay outside the gene matches. Germline V gene sequence: CDR1 SGHRS, CDR2 YFSETQ. CDR3 protein: CASSLGVSGGTEAFF. The CDR3 nucleotides read TGCGCCAGCAGCTTGGGGGTCTCAGGGGGCACTGAAGCTTTCTTT.

The chain employs TRBV3-1 (or the pseudogene TRBV3-2) and TRBJ2-5; 9 positions agree with TRBD1. Germline V CDR1 and CDR2: LGHDT, YNNKEL (reference sequence). V gave up 0 bases and J gave up 0 bases; unmatched junction bases: 11. The CDR3 is 19 residues long. The chain's CDR3 is CASSQDFSKRTGDQETQYF. Written as DNA, the CDR3 is TGTGCCAGCAGCCAAGATTTCAGTAAGAGGACAGGGGACCAAGAGACCCAGTACTTC.

V is TRBV27 and J is TRBJ2-2; D perhaps matches TRBD2 (6 bases). Germline assignment: CDR1 MNHEY and CDR2 SMNVEV (reference sequence). The CDR3 consists of 15 residues. V lost 3 bases to trimming and J lost 5 bases, with 13 bases between them. The CDR3 DNA sequence: TGTGCCAGCAGTTTCGTTGGAGGGGCTACCGGGGAGCTGTTTTTT. Encoded protein: CASSFVGGATGELFF.

The genes are TRBV9 and TRBJ1-6, with D hard to call. This CDR3 has 15 residues. Trimming removed 0 bases from V and 8 bases from J, with 12 bases in between. The germline V gene has CDR1 SGDLS and CDR2 YYNGEE. DNA of the CDR3: TGTGCCAGCAGCGTAGCTGAGACCGAGTATTCACCCCTCCACTTT. Translated, it gives CASSVAETEYSPLHF.

This clone was seen only a few times. The chain has TRBV14 and TRBJ2-2, with a possible D match to TRBD1 (6 bases). Per the germline V gene, CDR1 is SGHDN and CDR2 is FVKESK. The CDR3 runs to 13 residues. Trimming removed 5 bases from V and 8 bases from J, with 12 bases in between. CDR3 amino acids: CASSEQGAGELFF. As DNA, the CDR3 is TGTGCCAGCAGCGAACAGGGAGCTGGGGAGCTGTTTTTT.

This chain joins TRBV5-8 and TRBJ1-1, with 7 bases fitting TRBD1. The CDR3 runs 14 residues. V trimming: 5 bases; J trimming: 1 base; junction bases outside the gene matches: 5. Germline assignment: CDR1 SGHTS and CDR2 YDEGEE. The CDR3 reads CASSYRGKNTEAFF. The CDR3 region has the DNA TGTGCCAGCAGTTACAGGGGCAAGAACACTGAAGCTTTCTTT.

The V gene is TRBV10-2, the J gene TRBJ1-1; no clear D. The V end was cut by 7 bases, the J end by 5 bases, with 17 bases between. CDR1 is WSHSY, CDR2 SAAADI, per germline. The CDR3 totals 14 residues. CDR3 coding DNA: TGCGCCAGCACGCCTAGAGGGCCGAGGACTGAAGCTTTCTTT. Encoded protein: CASTPRGPRTEAFF.

This clone was observed a single time. The genes are TRBV12-5 and TRBJ1-1; 11 nucleotides match TRBD1. Unmatched junction bases numbered 7, after V lost 5 bases and J lost 2 bases. The CDR3 is 16 residues long. Germline V lookup: CDR1 LGHNT, CDR2 FRNRAP. CDR3 sequence reads: CASGPPGTGGNTEAFF. The CDR3 nucleotides are TGTGCTAGTGGTCCCCCCGGGACAGGGGGAAACACTGAAGCTTTCTTT. Full variable domain (outside the CDR3, taken from reference TRBV12-5 and TRBJ1-1): DARVTQTPRHKVTEMGQEVTMRCQPILGHNTVFWYRQTMMQGLELLAYFRNRAPLDDSGMPKDRFSAEMPDATLATLKIQPSEPRDSAVYFCASGPPGTGGNTEAFFGQGTRLTVV.

The V and J genes are TRBV18 and TRBJ1-4, with D unclear. Germline CDR1 KGHSH, CDR2 LQKENI. The CDR3 sequence is 15 residues long. The V end was cut by 2 bases, the J end by 0 bases, with 7 bases between. The CDR3 is CASSPVSATNEKLFF. CDR3 coding DNA: TGTGCCAGCTCACCAGTCTCCGCAACTAATGAAAAACTGTTTTTT.

The chain employs TRBV25-1 and TRBJ2-5; 7 nucleotides align to TRBD2. CDR3 length: 17 amino acids. The germline CDR1 and CDR2 sequences are MGHDK and SYGVNS. V was clipped by 1 base and J by 0 bases; unmatched bases: 8. This CDR3 is CASSEWGGDRDQETQYF. CDR3 coding DNA: TGTGCCAGCAGTGAATGGGGGGGGGACCGGGACCAAGAGACCCAGTACTTC.